The 28 T cell receptor beta chains reported below all come from one sample, sequenced in a study of blood T cell repertoires in COVID-19. Method: immunoSEQ multiplex PCR; TCRdb's copy keeps in-frame clones and lacks some. The profile shows around 310,000 clones, roughly 90% of them singletons. Input material: PBMCs or T cells enriched from blood (not recorded which). All receptors derive from a woman aged 25-40 years who had recovered from COVID-19.

This rearrangement joins TRBV14 to TRBJ1-2; no definite D call. Germline V lookup: CDR1 SGHDN, CDR2 FVKESK. Trimming left V 3 bases short and J 2 bases short, with 22 bases between. CDR3 length: 18 amino acids. This chain's CDR3 is CASSQQKWSGVENYGYTF. CDR3 bases: TGTGCCAGCAGCCAGCAGAAGTGGTCAGGCGTTGAAAACTATGGCTACACCTTC.

The chain is built from TRBV15 and TRBJ1-1; TRBD1 might be the D (5 bases). With 2 bases removed from V and 2 bases from J, the gap between germline ends came to 9 bases. This CDR3 is 14 amino acids long. CDR1 is LNHNV, CDR2 YYDKDF, per germline (reference sequence). In DNA, the CDR3 is TGTGCCACCAGCAGACAGGGAACTAACACTGAAGCTTTCTTT. This encodes CATSRQGTNTEAFF.

The chain is built from TRBV9 and TRBJ1-1; the D gene is possibly TRBD1 (6 bases). V was trimmed by 3 bases and J by 1 base, leaving 7 bases between them. The CDR3 extends over 13 amino acids. Germline lookup yields CDR1 SGDLS and CDR2 YYNGEE. CDR3 sequence reads: CASSEQGNTEAFF. CDR3 in DNA: TGTGCCAGCAGCGAACAGGGGAACACTGAAGCTTTCTTT.

This clone was found a few times. The rearrangement uses TRBV7-2 and TRBJ1-5; the D is unclear. With 1 base removed from V and 5 bases from J, the gap between germline ends came to 9 bases. Per germline, CDR1 SGHTA and CDR2 FQGNSA. The CDR3 spans 14 residues. CDR3 loop: CASSLETYDQPQHF. The DNA for the CDR3 is TGTGCCAGCAGCTTAGAAACATACGATCAGCCCCAGCATTTT.

The rearrangement uses TRBV29-1 and TRBJ1-1, with D uncertain. CDR3 length: 12 residues. Germline CDR1 is SQVTM and CDR2 is ANQGSEA. V lost 6 bases to trimming and J lost 0 bases, with 8 bases between them. The CDR3: CSVTVMNTEAFF. CDR3 DNA: TGCAGCGTCACAGTAATGAACACTGAAGCTTTCTTT.

This rearrangement joins TRBV15 to TRBJ2-1; 9 positions match TRBD2. The CDR3 is 15 residues long. CDR1 and CDR2 (germline): LNHNV, YYDKDF (reference sequence). The V segment lost 3 bases and the J segment 6 bases; nucleotides outside the gene matches: 6. CDR3 nucleotides: TGTGCCACCAGCAGTTGGACTAGCGAGATCAATGAGCAGTTCTTC. It translates to CATSSWTSEINEQFF.

The chain employs TRBV24-1 and TRBJ1-2, with TRBD1 matching over 7 bases. The CDR3 length is 16 residues. With 4 bases clipped from V and 8 bases from J, the junction kept 15 bases outside the gene matches. Germline CDR1 is KGHDR and CDR2 is SFDVKD. In nucleotides, the CDR3 is TGTGCCACCAGTGAACAGGGAGACCCCGGAGGGGGCGGCTACACCTTC. This translates into CATSEQGDPGGGGYTF.

V usage is TRBV4-3 and J usage is TRBJ2-2; tentatively, D is TRBD2 (6 bases). The CDR3 runs 15 residues. V was cut by 6 bases and J by 7 bases, with 18 bases left in between. Per germline, CDR1 LGHNA and CDR2 YSLEER. The CDR3 sequence: CASSRVDSGSGELFF. The CDR3 DNA is TGCGCCAGCAGTCGGGTGGATAGCGGCAGCGGGGAGCTGTTTTTT.

The J gene is TRBJ1-5, the V gene TRBV9, with D perhaps TRBD1 (6 bases). The V gene's germline CDR1 is SGDLS and CDR2 YYNGEE. The CDR3 contains 15 residues. V gave up 2 bases and J gave up 5 bases, with 14 bases separating them. CDR3 amino acids: CASSVPRQDDQPQHF. Here the CDR3 DNA reads TGTGCCAGCAGCGTTCCTCGACAGGACGATCAGCCCCAGCATTTT.

The chain joins TRBV27 to TRBJ1-5, with a tentative D call TRBD1 (6 bases). Between the trimmed V and J ends, which lost 2 bases and 5 bases, there was a span of 13 bases. The CDR3 covers 15 residues. In germline, CDR1 is MNHEY, CDR2 SMNVEV (reference sequence). The CDR3 loop is CASSLTVGADQPQHF. The CDR3, as DNA: TGTGCCAGCAGTTTAACTGTGGGGGCTGATCAGCCCCAGCATTTT.

The V call is TRBV28, the J call TRBJ2-5, with 14 bases lining up with TRBD2. With 6 bases clipped from V and 4 bases from J, the junction kept 4 bases outside the gene matches. The CDR3 extends over 15 amino acids. The V gene's germline CDR1 is MDHEN and CDR2 SYDVKM. The CDR3 loop reads CASSLGLAGGETQYF. The DNA of the CDR3 is TGTGCCAGCAGCCTCGGACTAGCGGGAGGAGAGACCCAGTACTTC.

The V gene is TRBV10-3, the J gene TRBJ2-2, with 7 bases identical to TRBD2. V trimming: 6 bases; J trimming: 1 base; junction bases outside the gene matches: 5. The germline V gene has CDR1 ENHRY and CDR2 SYGVKD. The CDR3 runs 15 residues. CDR3 protein: CAIRAGLENTGELFF. The CDR3 DNA reads TGTGCCATCAGAGCGGGACTTGAGAACACCGGGGAGCTGTTTTTT.

The genes are TRBV5-4 and TRBJ2-3; 9 positions match TRBD2. This CDR3 spans 16 amino acids. After removal of 1 base from V and 3 bases from J, the junction contained 6 bases not matched to a gene. CDR1 SGHNT and CDR2 YYREEE come from the germline V gene (reference sequence). CDR3 in DNA: TGTGCCAGCAGCTTGAATAGCGGGAGTGGGACAGATACGCAGTATTTT. It translates to CASSLNSGSGTDTQYF. Full variable domain (remainder filled in from reference TRBV5-4 and TRBJ2-3): ETGVTQSPTHLIKTRGQQVTLRCSSQSGHNTVSWYQQALGQGPQFIFQYYREEENGRGNFPPRFSGLQFPNYSSELNVNALELDDSALYLCASSLNSGSGTDTQYFGPGTRLTVL.

The V call is TRBV18, the J call TRBJ2-5; 7 nucleotides agree with TRBD1. Germline V CDR1 and CDR2: KGHSH, LQKENI. The CDR3 is made up of 17 amino acids. The junction had 10 bases not matched to a gene; V was cut back by 3 bases and J by 0 bases. The CDR3 nucleotides read TGTGCCAGCTCACCTCAGGACAGGCCGCTGTACCAAGAGACCCAGTACTTC. Amino acid sequence: CASSPQDRPLYQETQYF.

This clone has only one observation. The chain is built from TRBV7-2 and TRBJ2-2; 7 nucleotides match TRBD1. Germline values: CDR1 SGHTA, CDR2 FQGNSA. The ends lost 5 bases at V and 2 bases at J; junction bases unmatched: 17. The CDR3 spans 19 residues. CDR3 residues: CASSPSWGRQGGNTGELFF. The CDR3, as DNA: TGTGCCAGCAGCCCGTCGTGGGGCAGACAGGGCGGTAACACCGGGGAGCTGTTTTTT.

The chain is built from TRBV6-5 and TRBJ1-1; tentative D call: TRBD1 (5 bases). The CDR3 consists of 15 residues. Trimming took 7 bases from V and 1 from J, leaving 16 bases between them. Looked up from germline, CDR1 is MNHEY and CDR2 is SVGAGI. CDR3 loop: CASNSGGVRNTEAFF. As DNA, the CDR3 is TGTGCCAGCAATTCGGGGGGAGTACGGAACACTGAAGCTTTCTTT.

This chain links TRBV7-9 with TRBJ2-2, with TRBD2 matching over 11 bases. V lost 3 bases and J lost 1; bases outside the gene matches: 1. Germline CDR1 reads SEHNR; CDR2 reads FQNEAQ (reference sequence). This CDR3 region has 16 residues. The CDR3 sequence is CASSFLAGGNTGELFF. The CDR3 region has the DNA TGTGCCAGCAGCTTCCTAGCGGGAGGGAACACCGGGGAGCTGTTTTTT.

V gene TRBV3-1 (or the pseudogene TRBV3-2) combines with J gene TRBJ2-7; D uncertain. Germline CDR1 reads LGHDT; CDR2 reads YNNKEL (reference sequence). Trimming shortened V by 4 bases and J by 2 bases, and 9 bases separated the two germline ends. The CDR3 length is 13 residues. The CDR3 coding sequence is TGTGCCAGCAGCCCCGCGCGTCCCTACGAGCAGTACTTC. Amino acids: CASSPARPYEQYF.

The chain joins TRBV27 to TRBJ2-3; no definite D call. Germline-derived CDR1 and CDR2 are MNHEY and SMNVEV (reference sequence). V shed 4 bases and J shed 6 bases, with 8 bases lying between them. CDR3 length: 12 amino acids. CDR3 coding DNA: TGTGCCAGCAGTTACGGGTTTGATACGCAGTATTTT. Translating it yields CASSYGFDTQYF.

V is TRBV10-3 and J is TRBJ2-5, with TRBD1 as a possible D gene (8 bases). V lost 5 bases and J 0 bases, leaving 13 bases between the germline ends. This CDR3 has 15 residues. Germline CDR1 ENHRY, CDR2 SYGVKD. CDR3 sequence (DNA): TGTGCCATCAGTCCGGGGGGACAGGACCAAGAGACCCAGTACTTC. This gives the protein CAISPGGQDQETQYF.

This clone has only a few counts. The V gene is TRBV7-2, the J gene TRBJ2-5; no clear D gene. This CDR3 spans 13 amino acids. V was shortened by 0 bases and J by 7 bases, with 9 bases between the two germline ends. Germline lookup yields CDR1 SGHTA and CDR2 FQGNSA. The CDR3: CASSLARSGTQYF. The DNA of the CDR3 is TGTGCCAGCAGCTTAGCTAGGAGTGGGACCCAGTACTTC.

The rearrangement links TRBV9 to TRBJ2-2; 10 bases line up with TRBD1. CDR1 and CDR2 (germline): SGDLS, YYNGEE. The CDR3 length is 15 residues. Losses at the gene ends were 4 bases for V and 7 bases for J; bases not matched to a gene: 7. CDR3 DNA sequence: TGTGCCAGCAGCTTCAGGACAGGGGGAGGCGGGGAGCTGTTTTTT. Its protein product is CASSFRTGGGGELFF. Full variable domain (outside the CDR3, taken from reference TRBV9 and TRBJ2-2): DSGVTQTPKHLITATGQRVTLRCSPRSGDLSVYWYQQSLDQGLQFLIQYYNGEERAKGNILERFSAQQFPDLHSELNLSSLELGDSALYFCASSFRTGGGGELFFGEGSRLTVL.

The chain uses TRBV7-6 and TRBJ2-1, with 13 nucleotides matching TRBD2. Trimming cost V 2 bases and J 7 bases; bases outside gene matches: 2. Germline values: CDR1 SGHVS, CDR2 FNYEAQ. The CDR3 spans 15 residues. The DNA for the CDR3 is TGTGCCAGCAGCTTAAAACTAGCGGGAGGGAATGAGCAGTTCTTC. It encodes CASSLKLAGGNEQFF. Together with reference TRBV7-6 and TRBJ2-1, the CDR3 gives the full variable domain: GAGVSQSPRYKVTKRGQDVALRCDPISGHVSLYWYRQALGQGPEFLTYFNYEAQQDKSGLPNDRFSAERPEGSISTLTIQRTEQRDSAMYRCASSLKLAGGNEQFFGPGTRLTVL.

In this sample, this clone turned up a few times. CDR3 in amino acids: CASSITGRKTGNTIYF. The CDR3 coding sequence is TGTGCCAGTAGTATCACAGGGAGAAAGACTGGAAACACCATATATTTT. The chain uses TRBV19 and TRBJ1-3, with D perhaps matching TRBD1 (6 bases). Germline loops: CDR1 LNHDA, CDR2 SQIVND (reference sequence). The CDR3 has 16 amino acids. V gave up 3 bases and J gave up 2 bases, with 14 bases separating them.

This clone was seen only once. The junction does not match germline at one end; this may be a read error. This rearrangement joins TRBV4-2 to TRBJ2-7; 9 bases fit TRBD2. The CDR3 contains 16 residues. The germline V gene encodes CDR1 LGHNA and CDR2 YNFKEQ. For the CDR3, the DNA is TGTGCCAGCAGACAAGGGAGTAGCGGGAGTGTCTACGAGCAGTACTTC. Translated: CASRQGSSGSVYEQYF.

This CDR3 reads CASSIDPEGRGNTGELFF. CDR3 bases: TGTGCCAGTAGTATAGACCCCGAAGGGAGAGGGAACACCGGGGAGCTGTTTTTT. The rearrangement joins TRBV19 to TRBJ2-2; weak D call: TRBD2 (5 bases). The CDR3 length is 18 residues. Trimming stripped 0 bases from V and 1 base from J, with 15 bases between. Looked up from germline, CDR1 is LNHDA and CDR2 is SQIVND (reference sequence).

Notes on this clone: The sample carries other DNA sequences with the same CDR3. This chain connects TRBV7-2 to TRBJ1-5, with a tentative D call TRBD1 (5 bases). Looked up from germline, CDR1 is SGHTA and CDR2 is FQGNSA. V lost 1 base to trimming and J lost 0 bases, with 7 bases between them. This CDR3 has 15 residues. CDR3 amino acids: CASSLGQYSNQPQHF. The CDR3 nucleotides read TGTGCCAGCAGCTTAGGACAGTATAGCAATCAGCCCCAGCATTTT.

The rearrangement links TRBV29-1 to TRBJ2-2, with 8 bases matching TRBD2. The trim removed 5 bases at V and 6 bases at J, leaving 17 bases unmatched. The CDR3 is made up of 17 amino acids. Germline V gene sequence: CDR1 SQVTM, CDR2 ANQGSEA. The CDR3 protein is CSVPGSWVAGKAGELFF. CDR3 coding DNA: TGCAGCGTTCCTGGGTCGTGGGTAGCGGGAAAGGCCGGGGAGCTGTTTTTT.